Shown below are 2 T cell receptor beta chains from a single sample sequenced in a study of T-cell reconstitution after alpha-beta-depleted transplantation in children. Molecular barcoding with unique molecular identifiers was used for the TCRbeta library. TCRdb fed the PCR reads into MiXCR, producing one record per CDR3 protein. The sample gives 610,000 or so distinct CDR3 sequences, roughly a quarter of which show up once; about 35% is in the top ten. The sequencing used PBMCs, collected before TCRalphabeta/CD19-depleted stem cell transplant. The receptors stem from a boy in the first two years of life with Wiskott-Aldrich syndrome, due to receive a stem cell transplant.

The chain employs TRBV2 and TRBJ1-5, with unresolved D. Per germline, CDR1 SNHLY and CDR2 FYNNEI. The V end lost 3 bases, the J end lost 4 bases, and 10 bases lay between the germline ends. The length of the CDR3 is 14 residues. The CDR3 is CASSDRMLNQPQHF. The CDR3 region has the DNA TGTGCCAGCAGTGACAGGATGCTTAATCAGCCCCAGCATTTT.

V usage is TRBV12-3 or TRBV12-4 and J usage is TRBJ1-6; 8 nucleotides agree with TRBD1. Trimming cost V 5 bases and J 13 bases; bases outside gene matches: 7. CDR3 length: 13 residues. DNA for the CDR3: TGTGCCAGCAGTCCCCTGCAGGGGGCCCCCCTCCACTTT. Residues: CASSPLQGAPLHF.